These 32 T cell receptor beta chains originate from one sample sequenced in a study of T cells in narcolepsy. TCRdb keeps only in-frame clones here, not all; method: immunoSEQ multiplex PCR. In the table there are 27,000 or so clones, approximately 86% of which are singletons. Sample: CD45RA- memory CD4+ T cells from PBMCs. All receptors derive from a human donor with narcolepsy.

The J gene is TRBJ2-6, the V gene TRBV11-2; D is unclear. Germline CDR1 reads SGHAT; CDR2 reads FQNNGV. CDR3 length: 14 residues. V lost 5 bases and J lost 3, with 8 bases in between. CDR3 DNA: TGTGCCAGCAGCCCTCAGTATGGGGCCAACGTCCTGACTTTC. Encoded protein: CASSPQYGANVLTF. The entire variable domain, with the rest obtained from reference TRBV11-2 and TRBJ2-6, is as follows: EAGVAQSPRYKIIEKRQSVAFWCNPISGHATLYWYQQILGQGPKLLIQFQNNGVVDDSQLPKDRFSAERLKGVDSTLKIQPAKLEDSAVYLCASSPQYGANVLTFGAGSRLTVL.

This rearrangement joins TRBV7-2 to TRBJ2-1, with D possibly matching TRBD2 (5 bases). CDR3 size: 12 residues. The V end lost 5 bases, the J end lost 7 bases, and 9 bases lay between the germline ends. The germline gives CDR1 SGHTA, CDR2 FQGNSA. In DNA, the CDR3 is TGTGCCAGCAGCACCGAGGGAAATGAGCAGTTCTTC. Translated: CASSTEGNEQFF.

V usage is TRBV11-2 and J usage is TRBJ2-5; TRBD2 agrees at 8 bases. CDR1 is SGHAT and CDR2 is FQNNGV in the germline V gene. With V trimmed by 2 bases and J by 5 bases, 13 bases remained unmatched. The CDR3 covers 17 residues. CDR3 in amino acids: CASSLPPGRGGSETQYF. CDR3 nucleotides: TGTGCCAGCAGCTTACCTCCCGGACGGGGGGGTAGTGAGACCCAGTACTTC.

This chain connects TRBV7-6 to TRBJ2-7; unclear D gene. Germline V gene lookup returns CDR1 SGHVS and CDR2 FNYEAQ. The CDR3 consists of 13 residues. With 1 base removed from V and 2 bases from J, the gap between germline ends came to 6 bases. The CDR3 DNA reads as TGTGCCAGCAGCTTAGGCCAGCCCTACGAGCAGTACTTC. It specifies CASSLGQPYEQYF.

The chain combines TRBV6-5 with TRBJ2-1; unclear D gene. V was pared by 6 bases and J by 8 bases, with 17 bases between. The CDR3 extends over 14 amino acids. Germline CDR1 reads MNHEY; CDR2 reads SVGAGI. The CDR3 loop is CASRTSMARDEQFF. The CDR3 DNA sequence: TGTGCCAGCAGAACCAGTATGGCTAGGGATGAGCAGTTCTTC.

The V call is TRBV4-2, the J call TRBJ2-5, with 9 bases fitting TRBD2. CDR3 length: 19 residues. Germline assignment: CDR1 LGHNA and CDR2 YNFKEQ. With 0 bases clipped from V and 4 bases from J, the junction kept 15 bases outside the gene matches. The CDR3, as DNA: TGTGCCAGCAGCCAAGAAGGTAATAGCGGGGGAGACCGGGGAGAGACCCAGTACTTC. Protein product: CASSQEGNSGGDRGETQYF.

J is TRBJ1-6 and V is TRBV5-4; D perhaps matches TRBD1 (6 bases). V lost 2 bases and J 8 bases, leaving 14 bases between the germline ends. This CDR3 comprises 15 residues. Germline V CDR1 and CDR2: SGHNT, YYREEE (reference sequence). The CDR3 reads CASSFGGGRDSPLHF. CDR3 DNA: TGTGCCAGCAGCTTTGGGGGGGGCCGGGATTCACCCCTCCACTTT.

The rearrangement links TRBV6-6 to TRBJ1-2, with 10 nucleotides matching TRBD1. Unmatched junction bases numbered 16, after V lost 7 bases and J lost 11 bases. CDR1 and CDR2 (germline): MNHNY, SVGAGI (reference sequence). There are 15 residues in the CDR3. CDR3 coding DNA: TGTGCCAGCAATGCTCGGGACAGGGGCCCTCGGTTTTACACCTTC. As protein: CASNARDRGPRFYTF.

J is TRBJ2-7 and V is TRBV6-5; 9 nucleotides align to TRBD1. Germline loops: CDR1 MNHEY, CDR2 SVGAGI. The junction had 12 bases not matched to a gene; V was cut back by 8 bases and J by 4 bases. There are 15 residues in the CDR3. The DNA of the CDR3 is TGTGCCAGCGGCCGAAACACAGGGGGCATATACGAGCAGTACTTC. The encoded protein is CASGRNTGGIYEQYF.

The CDR3 here is CASSQPYGDRGGDGYTF. The CDR3 DNA reads as TGCGCCAGCAGCCAACCTTATGGGGACAGGGGGGGAGATGGCTACACCTTC. The V call is TRBV4-1, the J call TRBJ1-2, with 11 bases matching TRBD1. CDR3 length: 17 amino acids. J gave up 6 bases and V 2 bases, and 11 bases lay outside the gene matches. Germline values: CDR1 MGHRA, CDR2 YSYEKL.

The J gene is TRBJ2-5, the V gene TRBV5-4; TRBD2 matches 10 bases. Germline V gives CDR1 SGHNT, CDR2 YYREEE (reference sequence). The CDR3 covers 14 residues. After removal of 3 bases from V and 5 bases from J, the junction contained 4 bases not matched to a gene. CDR3 DNA sequence: TGTGCCAGCAGCTCCCCGACTAGCGGGGAGACCCAGTACTTC. Translated: CASSSPTSGETQYF.

The chain uses TRBV5-4 and TRBJ1-1; 7 nucleotides align to TRBD1. Germline CDR1 reads SGHNT; CDR2 reads YYREEE (reference sequence). The CDR3 consists of 15 residues. V was clipped by 4 bases and J by 0 bases; unmatched bases: 6. The CDR3 nucleotides are TGTGCCAGCAGCGGGGACAGCCCCATGAACACTGAAGCTTTCTTT. Translated, it gives CASSGDSPMNTEAFF.

The chain combines TRBV6-1 with TRBJ1-4; perhaps TRBD1 as D (6 bases). V dropped 3 bases and J dropped 4 bases, with 15 bases sitting between them. This CDR3 has 16 amino acids. The germline CDR1 and CDR2 sequences are MNHNS and SASEGT. CDR3 protein: CASSDLRRQVNEKLFF. The CDR3, as DNA: TGTGCCAGCAGTGACCTCCGCCGACAGGTTAATGAAAAACTGTTTTTT.

V gene TRBV28 combines with J gene TRBJ2-6, with a tentative D call TRBD2 (6 bases). The V and J ends lost 5 bases and 0 bases respectively, with 11 bases between them. The CDR3 runs to 16 residues. Germline CDR1 MDHEN, CDR2 SYDVKM. The CDR3 DNA is TGTGCCAGCAGTCTGGGACTGAACTCTGGGGCCAACGTCCTGACTTTC. Translation: CASSLGLNSGANVLTF.

The rearrangement uses TRBV5-4 and TRBJ1-2, with 7 bases fitting TRBD1. CDR1 and CDR2 from the germline V gene are SGHNT and YYREEE (reference sequence). V lost 5 bases to trimming and J lost 4 bases; unmatched junction nucleotides: 5. The CDR3 runs 13 residues. The CDR3 region is CASRRAGGYGYTF. Here the CDR3 DNA reads TGTGCCAGCAGAAGGGCAGGGGGCTATGGCTACACCTTC.

V and J are TRBV19 and TRBJ1-6; D is unresolved. This CDR3 is built from 12 residues. Germline V gene lookup returns CDR1 LNHDA and CDR2 SQIVND (reference sequence). V shed 8 bases and J shed 7 bases, with 9 bases lying between them. CDR3 coding DNA: TGTGCCAGTGGGGTCCCCAATTCACCCCTCCACTTT. It yields the protein CASGVPNSPLHF. Complete variable domain (other parts from reference TRBV19 and TRBJ1-6): DGGITQSPKYLFRKEGQNVTLSCEQNLNHDAMYWYRQDPGQGLRLIYYSQIVNDFQKGDIAEGYSVSREKKESFPLTVTSAQKNPTAFYLCASGVPNSPLHFGNGTRLTVT.

The rearrangement joins TRBV7-8 to TRBJ2-3, with TRBD2 identical over 7 bases. Germline CDR1 reads SGHVS; CDR2 reads FQNEAQ. J was trimmed by 1 base and V by 7 bases; bases with no gene match: 14. The CDR3 runs to 17 residues. CDR3 nucleotides: TGTGCCAGCACCATTAGCATGTTTCGGGGGGGCACAGATACGCAGTATTTT. Translated, it gives CASTISMFRGGTDTQYF.

The rearrangement uses TRBV29-1 and TRBJ2-3; TRBD1 agrees at 9 bases. V lost 4 bases and J lost 1; bases outside the gene matches: 3. CDR3 length equals 14 residues. The germline V gene has CDR1 SQVTM and CDR2 ANQGSEA. The CDR3 DNA sequence: TGCAGCGTTGGGGGGGACAGGGGCACAGATACGCAGTATTTT. Protein sequence: CSVGGDRGTDTQYF.

The chain is built from TRBV2 and TRBJ2-3, with a tentative D call TRBD1 (6 bases). V gave up 4 bases and J gave up 4 bases, with 9 bases separating them. This CDR3 comprises 13 residues. CDR1 is SNHLY and CDR2 is FYNNEI in the germline V gene. As DNA, the CDR3 is TGTGCCAGCAGTGTAAAGGGGGCAGATACGCAGTATTTT. Its protein product is CASSVKGADTQYF.

This clone has a single count. The chain links TRBV5-1 to TRBJ2-1, with 7 bases fitting TRBD2. The V gene's germline CDR1 is SGHRS and CDR2 YFSETQ. Trimming at V came to 0 bases and at J to 5 bases, leaving 5 bases not matched to a gene. CDR3 length: 15 residues. The CDR3 DNA follows: TGCGCCAGCAGCTTGGCCACTAGCGAGAACAATGAGCAGTTCTTC. This codes for CASSLATSENNEQFF.

V gene TRBV2 combines with J gene TRBJ2-1; 8 bases line up with TRBD2. V lost 7 bases, J lost 10 bases, and 9 bases stayed unmatched. Germline V gives CDR1 SNHLY, CDR2 FYNNEI. The CDR3 consists of 13 residues. CDR3 amino acids: CASNWRGAGEQFF. For the CDR3, the DNA is TGTGCCAGCAACTGGCGGGGGGCAGGAGAGCAGTTCTTC.

The chain has TRBV4-1 and TRBJ2-5, with D perhaps TRBD2 (6 bases). V lost 4 bases and J lost 1, with 10 bases in between. In germline, CDR1 is MGHRA, CDR2 YSYEKL. This CDR3 is 14 amino acids long. CDR3 bases: TGCGCCAGCAGCCGTCGGGAGACCCAAGAGACCCAGTACTTC. Translated, it gives CASSRRETQETQYF.

The chain combines TRBV28 with TRBJ1-1, with D perhaps TRBD1 (5 bases). CDR1 and CDR2 (germline): MDHEN, SYDVKM. The CDR3 has 13 residues. V lost 4 bases to trimming and J lost 0 bases, with 6 bases between them. CDR3 nucleotide sequence: TGTGCCAGCAGTTCAGGGATGAACACTGAAGCTTTCTTT. Its translation is CASSSGMNTEAFF.

The chain recombines TRBV19 with TRBJ2-1; TRBD2 is a possible D gene (5 bases). CDR3 length equals 15 residues. Trimming removed 3 bases from V and 9 bases from J, with 18 bases in between. The germline gives CDR1 LNHDA, CDR2 SQIVND (reference sequence). CDR3 DNA: TGTGCCAGTAGTATGATTAATCGGTTTGAGGGTGAGCAGTTCTTC. Translating it yields CASSMINRFEGEQFF.

V gene TRBV5-1 combines with J gene TRBJ1-4; no reliable D call. CDR1 and CDR2 (germline): SGHRS, YFSETQ. V was shortened by 7 bases and J by 5 bases, with 12 bases between the two germline ends. The CDR3 extends over 13 amino acids. CDR3 amino acids: CASAQGSNEKLFF. CDR3 nucleotides: TGCGCCAGCGCCCAAGGGTCGAATGAAAAACTGTTTTTT.

The chain recombines TRBV2 with TRBJ1-5, with D uncertain. The CDR3 totals 15 residues. The germline gives CDR1 SNHLY, CDR2 FYNNEI. Trimming pared 6 bases from V and 2 bases from J, leaving 14 bases between. For the CDR3, the DNA is TGTGCCAGCAGGAAGGGAGTGGATGGCAATCAGCCCCAGCATTTT. Translating it yields CASRKGVDGNQPQHF.

The chain combines TRBV4-1 with TRBJ1-4; D possibly corresponds to TRBD1 (5 bases). V was trimmed by 1 base and J by 7 bases, leaving 16 bases between them. Germline V gives CDR1 MGHRA, CDR2 YSYEKL. The CDR3 has 16 residues. As DNA, the CDR3 is TGCGCCAGCAGCCAAGGGAGCCTGGGGCGGGGTGAAAAACTGTTTTTT. Its translation: CASSQGSLGRGEKLFF.

The chain uses TRBV5-1 and TRBJ1-6; weak D call: TRBD1 (6 bases). V was pared by 7 bases and J by 8 bases, with 16 bases between. Germline V CDR1 and CDR2: SGHRS, YFSETQ. The CDR3 runs 14 residues. The CDR3 sequence: CASRLNREDSPLHF. The CDR3 DNA reads TGCGCCAGCCGTCTGAACAGGGAGGATTCACCCCTCCACTTT.

This clone was recorded only once. V is TRBV28 and J is TRBJ1-2; 8 positions agree with TRBD1. Germline V gene data show CDR1 as MDHEN and CDR2 as SYDVKM. V gave up 6 bases and J gave up 5 bases; unmatched junction bases: 8. The CDR3 runs 14 residues. The CDR3 region has the DNA TGTGCCAGCAGCTATCAGACAGGGGTATATGGCTACACCTTC. Translation: CASSYQTGVYGYTF.

The V gene is TRBV19, the J gene TRBJ1-5; the D is unclear. Germline CDR1 and CDR2: LNHDA and SQIVND (reference sequence). V lost 4 bases and J lost 3, with 7 bases in between. CDR3 length: 13 amino acids. CDR3 region: CASSTSINQPQHF. In nucleotides, the CDR3 is TGTGCCAGTAGTACAAGCATCAATCAGCCCCAGCATTTT.

Written as DNA, the CDR3 is TGTGCCAGCAGCACCAGAAGGGGGGGGGCCCTGGAGGACACCGGGGAGCTGTTTTTT. This translates into CASSTRRGGALEDTGELFF. The chain combines TRBV5-4 with TRBJ2-2; possibly TRBD2 for D (7 bases). The CDR3 loop spans 19 amino acids. The germline gives CDR1 SGHNT, CDR2 YYREEE (reference sequence). V gave up 4 bases and J gave up 3 bases, with 25 bases separating them.

This chain uses TRBV7-8 with TRBJ1-2; 9 bases agree with TRBD1. CDR1 is SGHVS and CDR2 is FQNEAQ in the germline V gene. With V trimmed by 5 bases and J by 7 bases, 5 bases remained unmatched. CDR3 length equals 13 residues. The CDR3 DNA follows: TGTGCCAGCAGCGAAAGGACAGGGGTTGGCTACACCTTC. Translating it yields CASSERTGVGYTF. Using reference TRBV7-8 and TRBJ1-2 for the parts outside the CDR3, the full variable domain is GAGVSQSPRYKVAKRGQDVALRCDPISGHVSLFWYQQALGQGPEFLTYFQNEAQLDKSGLPSDRFFAERPEGSVSTLKIQRTQQEDSAVYLCASSERTGVGYTFGSGTRLTVV.